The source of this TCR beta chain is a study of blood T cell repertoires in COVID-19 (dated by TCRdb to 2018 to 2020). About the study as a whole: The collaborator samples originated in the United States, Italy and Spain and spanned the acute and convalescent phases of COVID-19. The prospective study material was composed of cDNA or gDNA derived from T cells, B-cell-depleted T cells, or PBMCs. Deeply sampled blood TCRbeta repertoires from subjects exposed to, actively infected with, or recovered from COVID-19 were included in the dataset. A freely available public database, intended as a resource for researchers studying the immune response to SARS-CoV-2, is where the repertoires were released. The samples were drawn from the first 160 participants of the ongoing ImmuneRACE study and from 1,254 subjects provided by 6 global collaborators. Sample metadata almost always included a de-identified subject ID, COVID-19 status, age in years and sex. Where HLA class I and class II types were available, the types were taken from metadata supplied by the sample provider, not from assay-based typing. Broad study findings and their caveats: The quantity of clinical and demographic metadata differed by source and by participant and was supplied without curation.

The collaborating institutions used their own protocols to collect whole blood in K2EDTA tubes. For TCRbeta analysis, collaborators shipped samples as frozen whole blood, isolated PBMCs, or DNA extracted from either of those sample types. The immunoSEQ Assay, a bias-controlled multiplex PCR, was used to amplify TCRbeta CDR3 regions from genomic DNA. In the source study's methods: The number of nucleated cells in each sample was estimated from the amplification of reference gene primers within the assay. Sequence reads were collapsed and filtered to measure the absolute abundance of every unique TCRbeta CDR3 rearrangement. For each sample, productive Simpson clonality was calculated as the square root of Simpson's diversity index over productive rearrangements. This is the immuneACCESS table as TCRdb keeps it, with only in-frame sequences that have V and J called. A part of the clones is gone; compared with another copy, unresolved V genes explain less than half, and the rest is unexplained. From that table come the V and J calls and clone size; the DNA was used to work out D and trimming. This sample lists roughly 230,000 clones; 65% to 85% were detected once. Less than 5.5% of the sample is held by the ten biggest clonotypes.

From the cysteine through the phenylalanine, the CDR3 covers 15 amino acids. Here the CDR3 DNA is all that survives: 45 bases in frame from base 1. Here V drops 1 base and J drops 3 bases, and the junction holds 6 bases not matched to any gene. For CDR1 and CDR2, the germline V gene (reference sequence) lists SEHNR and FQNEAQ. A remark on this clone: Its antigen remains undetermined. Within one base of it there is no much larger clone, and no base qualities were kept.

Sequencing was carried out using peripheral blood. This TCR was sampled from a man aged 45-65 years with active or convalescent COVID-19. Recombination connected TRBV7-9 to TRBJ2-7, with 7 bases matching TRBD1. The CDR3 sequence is CASSLGTGTYYEQYF. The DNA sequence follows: TGTGCCAGCAGCTTAGGGACAGGTACCTACTACGAGCAGTACTTC.